The 30 T cell receptor beta chains listed next were all sequenced from one sample in a study of PD-1 blockade in classical Hodgkin lymphoma. Every one of the patients relapsed after autologous stem cell transplantation (brentuximab vedotin exposure was variable). Data came from immunoSEQ multiplex PCR; TCRdb stores just in-frame clones and leaves some out. The sample gives 24,000 or so clones, about 80% of which show up once; approximately 8% is in the top ten. The sample here was peripheral blood mononuclear cells (PBMCs), taken before the second cycle of nivolumab. These receptors came from a human donor with classical Hodgkin lymphoma.

The J gene is TRBJ2-3, the V gene TRBV7-8; 9 bases line up with TRBD2. J gave up 2 bases and V 3 bases, and 6 bases lay outside the gene matches. The CDR3 extends over 16 amino acids. Per germline, CDR1 SGHVS and CDR2 FQNEAQ. CDR3 in amino acids: CASSFEAGGVTDTQYF. CDR3 nucleotide sequence: TGTGCCAGCAGCTTTGAAGCGGGAGGAGTCACAGATACGCAGTATTTT. Together with reference TRBV7-8 and TRBJ2-3, the CDR3 gives the full variable domain: GAGVSQSPRYKVAKRGQDVALRCDPISGHVSLFWYQQALGQGPEFLTYFQNEAQLDKSGLPSDRFFAERPEGSVSTLKIQRTQQEDSAVYLCASSFEAGGVTDTQYFGPGTRLTVL.

CDR3 sequence: CASSLVAGTGELFF. CDR3 DNA: TGTGCCAGCAGCTTGGTTGCAGGAACCGGGGAGCTGTTTTTT. V gene TRBV5-6 combines with J gene TRBJ2-2; D not certain. This CDR3 is built from 14 residues. Germline V CDR1 and CDR2: SGHDT, YYEEEE. V lost 0 bases to trimming and J lost 5 bases, with 8 bases between them.

This clone was counted a few times. This may arise from a read error, as a much more abundant clone is one base away. CDR3 residues: CASSQEGEGGAGELFF. DNA for the CDR3: TGCGCCAGCAGCCAAGAGGGGGAGGGGGGGGCCGGGGAGCTGTTTTTT. The chain has TRBV4-3 and TRBJ2-2; D may be TRBD2 (7 bases). In germline, CDR1 is LGHNA, CDR2 YSLEER. Trimming pared 0 bases from V and 6 bases from J, leaving 14 bases between. The CDR3 contains 16 residues.

The chain is built from TRBV2 and TRBJ2-7; 14 bases are shared with TRBD2. This CDR3 has 14 amino acids. The junction had 4 bases not matched to a gene; V was cut back by 6 bases and J by 6 bases. From germline, CDR1 is SNHLY and CDR2 FYNNEI. In DNA, the CDR3 is TGTGCCAGCAGGGGACTAGCGGGAGTAACCGAGCAGTACTTC. This codes for CASRGLAGVTEQYF.

The chain links TRBV10-3 to TRBJ2-3; 8 nucleotides line up with TRBD2. V was clipped by 8 bases and J by 3 bases; unmatched bases: 7. There are 14 residues in the CDR3. Germline CDR1 reads ENHRY; CDR2 reads SYGVKD. The CDR3 reads CAISRQRETDTQYF. CDR3 coding DNA: TGTGCCATCTCTCGTCAGCGGGAGACAGATACGCAGTATTTT.

The V and J genes are TRBV30 and TRBJ2-3; D is perhaps TRBD1 or TRBD2 (6 bases each). Looked up from germline, CDR1 is GTSNPN and CDR2 is SVGIG (reference sequence). V was pared by 3 bases and J by 3 bases, with 19 bases between. The CDR3 loop spans 16 amino acids. The CDR3 sequence is CAWRGGLGGWTDTQYF. CDR3 nucleotides: TGTGCCTGGAGAGGGGGGTTGGGAGGCTGGACAGATACGCAGTATTTT. Full variable domain (remainder filled in from reference TRBV30 and TRBJ2-3): SQTIHQWPATLVQPVGSPLSLECTVEGTSNPNLYWYRQAAGRGLQLLFYSVGIGQISSEVPQNLSASRPQDRQFILSSKKLLLSDSGFYLCAWRGGLGGWTDTQYFGPGTRLTVL.

The V call is TRBV28, the J call TRBJ1-2; D not certain. The CDR3 runs to 13 residues. The ends were cut back, 11 bases at V and 2 bases at J, with 15 bases in the middle. The germline V gene has CDR1 MDHEN and CDR2 SYDVKM. CDR3 loop: CAGQKDGNYGYTF. CDR3 coding DNA: TGTGCCGGTCAGAAGGACGGGAACTATGGCTACACCTTC.

The V call is TRBV27, the J call TRBJ2-2; TRBD2 matches 7 bases. With V trimmed by 2 bases and J by 5 bases, 11 bases remained unmatched. This CDR3 has 17 residues. CDR1 and CDR2 from the germline V gene are MNHEY and SMNVEV (reference sequence). CDR3 region: CASSLSRPGLRTGELFF. CDR3 nucleotides: TGTGCCAGCAGTTTAAGCCGACCGGGACTAAGAACCGGGGAGCTGTTTTTT.

The genes are TRBV28 and TRBJ2-6, with a weak D call TRBD2 (6 bases). From germline, CDR1 is MDHEN and CDR2 SYDVKM. V dropped 4 bases and J dropped 0 bases, with 22 bases sitting between them. This CDR3 is built from 20 residues. CDR3: CASSSSLGGVKISGANVLTF. In DNA form, the CDR3 reads TGTGCCAGCAGTTCCTCCCTCGGGGGAGTGAAAATCTCTGGGGCCAACGTCCTGACTTTC. The entire variable domain, with the rest obtained from reference TRBV28 and TRBJ2-6, is as follows: DVKVTQSSRYLVKRTGEKVFLECVQDMDHENMFWYRQDPGLGLRLIYFSYDVKMKEKGDIPEGYSVSREKKERFSLILESASTNQTSMYLCASSSSLGGVKISGANVLTFGAGSRLTVL.

In this sample, this clone turned up a few times. This chain links TRBV19 with TRBJ2-1; 13 nucleotides line up with TRBD2. This CDR3 has 15 amino acids. The V gene end was trimmed by 5 bases and the J gene end by 6 bases; junction bases not matched to a gene: 4. Germline V gene sequence: CDR1 LNHDA, CDR2 SQIVND (reference sequence). CDR3 amino acids: CASSALAGGLNEQFF. CDR3 bases: TGTGCCAGTAGTGCACTAGCGGGAGGGCTCAATGAGCAGTTCTTC.

J is TRBJ1-6 and V is TRBV25-1, with D maybe TRBD1 (6 bases). Germline loops: CDR1 MGHDK, CDR2 SYGVNS. Trimming removed 2 bases from V and 8 bases from J, with 13 bases in between. The CDR3 has 15 residues. The CDR3 coding sequence is TGTGCCAGCAGTGAAGAGACAGGCTCTTATTCACCCCTCCACTTT. Its translation is CASSEETGSYSPLHF.

The chain is built from TRBV7-2 and TRBJ2-3; maybe TRBD2 (6 bases). CDR1 and CDR2 (germline): SGHTA, FQGNSA. This CDR3 comprises 15 residues. Trimming took off 0 bases at V and 0 bases at J, with 7 bases between the two ends. The CDR3 nucleotides are TGTGCCAGCAGCTTAGCGGGAGGCAGCACAGATACGCAGTATTTT. Translation: CASSLAGGSTDTQYF.

The J gene is TRBJ1-1, the V gene TRBV21-1. TRBV21-1 constitutes a pseudogene. The CDR3 is 15 amino acids. The chain's CDR3 is CASSKRGAQNTEAFF. In DNA form, the CDR3 reads TGTGCCAGCAGCAAGAGAGGGGCCCAGAACACTGAAGCTTTCTTT.

A remark on this clone: Distinct nucleotide sequences in the sample also encode this CDR3. This rearrangement joins TRBV19 to TRBJ2-7; the match to TRBD1 covers 9 bases. V was clipped by 4 bases and J by 0 bases; unmatched bases: 4. The length of the CDR3 is 15 residues. The germline CDR1 and CDR2 sequences are LNHDA and SQIVND (reference sequence). The CDR3 region has the DNA TGTGCCAGTAGTAGGGGACAGGGATTCTCCTACGAGCAGTACTTC. Translation gives CASSRGQGFSYEQYF.

This clone was counted a few times. The rearrangement uses TRBV6-6 and TRBJ2-7; the D gene is possibly TRBD2 (5 bases). The germline V gene has CDR1 MNHNY and CDR2 SVGAGI (reference sequence). This CDR3 region has 15 residues. V was cut by 8 bases and J by 7 bases, with 24 bases left in between. This chain's CDR3 is CASGVSLGGRVEQYF. The CDR3 coding sequence is TGTGCCAGCGGAGTCTCCCTGGGTGGGCGGGTTGAGCAGTACTTC.

The J gene is TRBJ1-2, the V gene TRBV5-4; 9 bases match TRBD1. CDR3 length: 18 residues. CDR1 is SGHNT, CDR2 YYREEE, per germline (reference sequence). V dropped 7 bases and J dropped 4; count of bases not matched to a gene: 20. The CDR3 nucleotides are TGTGCCAGCGGCAAAGGAACAGCGTCCGGGACAGGGAGCTATGGCTACACCTTC. It yields the protein CASGKGTASGTGSYGYTF.

The rearrangement uses TRBV29-1 and TRBJ2-1, with 10 nucleotides matching TRBD2. The CDR3 contains 17 residues. Germline V gene data show CDR1 as SQVTM and CDR2 as ANQGSEA. J gave up 0 bases and V 1 base, and 6 bases lay outside the gene matches. For the CDR3, the DNA is TGCAGCGTTGAAGGGACTAGCGGAGGGGGCTCCTACAATGAGCAGTTCTTC. The encoded protein is CSVEGTSGGGSYNEQFF.

The V and J genes are TRBV27 and TRBJ2-1; D ambiguous. The CDR3 totals 14 residues. V lost 2 bases and J lost 3, with 8 bases in between. Germline CDR1 MNHEY, CDR2 SMNVEV (reference sequence). CDR3 in DNA: TGTGCCAGCAGTTTAGCTAGTTTCTACAATGAGCAGTTCTTC. Translating it yields CASSLASFYNEQFF.

CDR3 DNA: TGTGCCTGGAGTGACGGCGACCTCCAGGAACAGTTCTTC. The encoded protein is CAWSDGDLQEQFF. The chain couples TRBV30 to TRBJ2-1; no clear D gene. The CDR3 is 13 residues long. Germline V gene sequence: CDR1 GTSNPN, CDR2 SVGIG (reference sequence). V lost 1 base, J lost 13 bases, and 17 bases lay in between.

The chain employs TRBV18 and TRBJ2-2, with D maybe TRBD2 (6 bases). Germline V CDR1 and CDR2: KGHSH, LQKENI. The ends were cut back, 5 bases at V and 4 bases at J, with 17 bases in the middle. CDR3 length equals 16 residues. The CDR3 reads CASSGAVGGTTGELFF. The CDR3 nucleotides read TGTGCCAGCTCAGGAGCTGTGGGGGGAACCACCGGGGAGCTGTTTTTT.

This clone was seen a few times. V is TRBV7-2 and J is TRBJ2-3, with no clear D. Germline V lookup: CDR1 SGHTA, CDR2 FQGNSA. This CDR3 is built from 14 residues. V was trimmed by 1 base and J by 6 bases, leaving 11 bases between them. CDR3 amino acids: CASSLGLLADTQYF. The CDR3 region has the DNA TGTGCCAGCAGCTTAGGACTCCTGGCGGATACGCAGTATTTT. The variable domain in full, completed from reference TRBV7-2 and TRBJ2-3, reads GAGVSQSPSNKVTEKGKDVELRCDPISGHTALYWYRQSLGQGLEFLIYFQGNSAPDKSGLPSDRFSAERTGGSVSTLTIQRTQQEDSAVYLCASSLGLLADTQYFGPGTRLTVL.

This clone has just a few counts. The V and J genes are TRBV15 and TRBJ1-4; no definite D call. The CDR3 has 15 amino acids. The V gene lost 6 bases and the J gene lost 1 base, with 12 bases spanning the gap. Germline V gene sequence: CDR1 LNHNV, CDR2 YYDKDF (reference sequence). CDR3 loop: CATRSGGVTNEKLFF. The DNA for the CDR3 is TGTGCCACCAGGTCAGGTGGGGTAACTAATGAAAAACTGTTTTTT.

V and J are TRBV5-6 and TRBJ2-2, with D possibly TRBD1 on 5 matching bases. Trimming stripped 1 base from V and 2 bases from J, with 9 bases between. The CDR3 extends over 15 amino acids. The germline CDR1 and CDR2 sequences are SGHDT and YYEEEE. Here the CDR3 DNA reads TGTGCCAGCAGCTTGTTGACAGTAAACACCGGGGAGCTGTTTTTT. Its translation is CASSLLTVNTGELFF.

The chain carries TRBV5-1 and TRBJ1-5; TRBD1 aligns across 7 bases. Germline-derived CDR1 and CDR2 are SGHRS and YFSETQ. With V trimmed by 2 bases and J by 0 bases, 2 bases remained unmatched. This CDR3 region has 15 residues. The CDR3: CASSLQGISNQPQHF. CDR3 coding DNA: TGCGCCAGCAGCTTACAGGGGATTAGCAATCAGCCCCAGCATTTT.

The CDR3 loop reads CASSLVGAGHTEAFF. In DNA form, the CDR3 reads TGTGCCAGCAGCTTAGTTGGGGCCGGCCACACTGAAGCTTTCTTT. The chain combines TRBV11-2 with TRBJ1-1; D might be TRBD1 (5 bases). Germline CDR1 SGHAT, CDR2 FQNNGV. The V end lost 1 base, the J end lost 3 bases, and 12 bases lay between the germline ends. CDR3 length equals 15 residues.

The chain has TRBV5-1 and TRBJ2-1; tentatively, D is TRBD1 or TRBD2 (7 bases each). Germline loops: CDR1 SGHRS, CDR2 YFSETQ. The CDR3 is 15 amino acids. Trimming cost V 1 base and J 6 bases, with 14 bases left between them. The CDR3 DNA is TGCGCCAGCAGCTTGCAGGGAGGGGGCCTCAATGAGCAGTTCTTC. As protein: CASSLQGGGLNEQFF.

The V gene is TRBV19, the J gene TRBJ1-4; possible D gene TRBD1, 6 bases. Trimming removed 3 bases from V and 6 bases from J, with 14 bases in between. This CDR3 has 15 amino acids. Per the germline V gene, CDR1 is LNHDA and CDR2 is SQIVND (reference sequence). DNA of the CDR3: TGTGCCAGTAGTATGACCGGGACAAGGGATGAAAAACTGTTTTTT. This translates into CASSMTGTRDEKLFF.

This clone has just a few counts. V usage is TRBV7-2 and J usage is TRBJ2-3; weak D call: TRBD2 (7 bases). Germline V gene sequence: CDR1 SGHTA, CDR2 FQGNSA. The CDR3 is 14 residues long. V was shortened by 2 bases and J by 4 bases, with 10 bases between the two germline ends. The CDR3 sequence is CASSLTGGPDTQYF. In DNA, the CDR3 is TGTGCCAGCAGCTTAACGGGGGGCCCAGATACGCAGTATTTT. Supplemented by reference TRBV7-2 and TRBJ2-3, the full variable domain reads GAGVSQSPSNKVTEKGKDVELRCDPISGHTALYWYRQSLGQGLEFLIYFQGNSAPDKSGLPSDRFSAERTGGSVSTLTIQRTQQEDSAVYLCASSLTGGPDTQYFGPGTRLTVL.

This chain links TRBV4-3 with TRBJ1-1; maybe TRBD1 (6 bases). Trimming stripped 1 base from V and 0 bases from J, with 9 bases between. This CDR3 is 15 amino acids long. Per germline, CDR1 LGHNA and CDR2 YSLEER. The CDR3 nucleotides read TGCGCCAGCAGCCAAGGTCCAGGGGTGAACACTGAAGCTTTCTTT. It specifies CASSQGPGVNTEAFF.

This clone is categorized as medium-sized. This chain uses TRBV27 with TRBJ2-3, with D hard to call. This CDR3 comprises 15 residues. Germline V CDR1 and CDR2: MNHEY, SMNVEV (reference sequence). V shed 6 bases and J shed 0 bases, with 13 bases lying between them. CDR3 in amino acids: CASSRTLLSTDTQYF. In DNA, the CDR3 is TGTGCCAGCAGCCGGACCTTGCTTAGCACAGATACGCAGTATTTT.